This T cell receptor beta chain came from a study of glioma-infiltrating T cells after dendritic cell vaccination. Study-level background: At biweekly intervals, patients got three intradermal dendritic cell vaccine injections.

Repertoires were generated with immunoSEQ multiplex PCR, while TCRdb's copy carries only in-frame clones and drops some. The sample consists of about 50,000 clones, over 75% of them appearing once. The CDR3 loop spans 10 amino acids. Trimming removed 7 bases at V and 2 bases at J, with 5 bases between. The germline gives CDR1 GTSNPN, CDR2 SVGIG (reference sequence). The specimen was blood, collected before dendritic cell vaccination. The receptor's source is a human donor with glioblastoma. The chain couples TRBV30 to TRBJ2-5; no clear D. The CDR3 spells CASGQETQYF. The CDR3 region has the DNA TGTGCCTCGGGTCAAGAGACCCAGTACTTC.